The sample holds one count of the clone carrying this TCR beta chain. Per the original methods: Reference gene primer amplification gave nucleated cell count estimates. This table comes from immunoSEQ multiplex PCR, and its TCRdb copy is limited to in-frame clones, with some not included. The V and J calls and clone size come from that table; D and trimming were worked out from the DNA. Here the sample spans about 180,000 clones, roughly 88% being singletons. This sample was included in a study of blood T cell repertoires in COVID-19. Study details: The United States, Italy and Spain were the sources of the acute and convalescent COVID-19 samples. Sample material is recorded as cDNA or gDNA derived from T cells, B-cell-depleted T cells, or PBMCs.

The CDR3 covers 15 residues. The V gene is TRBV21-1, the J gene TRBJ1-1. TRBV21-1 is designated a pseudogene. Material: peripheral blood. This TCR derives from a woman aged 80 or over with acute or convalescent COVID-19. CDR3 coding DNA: TGTGCCAGCAGCAAAGAGAACAGGGAGGGTACTGAAGCTTTCTTT. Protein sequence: CASSKENREGTEAFF.